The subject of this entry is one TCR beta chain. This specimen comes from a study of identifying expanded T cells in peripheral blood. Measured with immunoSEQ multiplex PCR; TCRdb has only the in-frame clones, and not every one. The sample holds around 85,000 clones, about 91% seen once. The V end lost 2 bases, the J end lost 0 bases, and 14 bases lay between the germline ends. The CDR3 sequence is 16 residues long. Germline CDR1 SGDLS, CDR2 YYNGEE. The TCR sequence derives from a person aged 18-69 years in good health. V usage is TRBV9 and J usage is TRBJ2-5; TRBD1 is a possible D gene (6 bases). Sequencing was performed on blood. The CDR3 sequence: CASSVSGTIYQETQYF. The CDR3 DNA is TGTGCCAGCAGCGTCTCCGGGACAATCTACCAAGAGACCCAGTACTTC.